Presented here are 19 T cell receptor beta chains from one specimen sequenced in a study of T cells in Graves' hyperthyroidism and ophthalmopathy. Regions amplified from RNA transcripts were the TCR beta CDR3 regions. TCR CDR3 regions were first amplified by RT-PCR with HTBI primers. TCRdb re-called the multiplex PCR reads through MiXCR, storing one row per CDR3 protein. Altogether 350,000 or so distinct CDR3 sequences are present, roughly 18% being singletons, with the ten largest covering around 15%. Specimen: blood. These receptors were collected from a woman in her thirties or forties with Graves' ophthalmopathy.

Ten or more counts support this clonotype. The gene calls are TRBV6-1 and TRBJ2-7; possible D gene TRBD1, 5 bases. Germline values: CDR1 MNHNS, CDR2 SASEGT. This CDR3 has 14 amino acids. The V end was cut by 2 bases, the J end by 6 bases, with 14 bases between. CDR3 DNA: TGTGCCAGCAGTGAAACAGGTCGTTTACCCGAGCAGTACTTC. It codes for CASSETGRLPEQYF.

The chain employs TRBV12-3 or TRBV12-4 and TRBJ2-7; possibly TRBD2 for D (6 bases). The ends were cut back, 1 base at V and 0 bases at J, with 10 bases in the middle. CDR3 length: 15 residues. The CDR3 DNA follows: TGTGCCAGCAGTTTAGTGGGACTCTACTCCTACGAGCAGTACTTC. Translated: CASSLVGLYSYEQYF.

This clonotype was detected many times. J is TRBJ1-2 and V is TRBV15; D perhaps matches TRBD1 (5 bases). The CDR3 loop spans 16 amino acids. In germline, CDR1 is LNHNV, CDR2 YYDKDF (reference sequence). Trimming shortened V by 0 bases and J by 7 bases, and 18 bases separated the two germline ends. The CDR3 loop reads CATSRDRRRAGPGYTF. CDR3 coding DNA: TGTGCCACCAGCAGAGACCGCCGTAGGGCAGGGCCTGGCTACACCTTC.

This clonotype came up many times. The rearrangement links TRBV29-1 to TRBJ1-2, with 7 bases that match TRBD1. After removal of 6 bases from V and 2 bases from J, the junction contained 9 bases not matched to a gene. The CDR3 runs to 14 residues. CDR1 and CDR2 from the germline V gene are SQVTM and ANQGSEA. Written as DNA, the CDR3 is TGCAGCGTAAAATCCGGGACAGCGAACTATGGCTACACCTTC. Translated: CSVKSGTANYGYTF.

The sample holds many counts of this clonotype. V usage is TRBV12-3 or TRBV12-4 and J usage is TRBJ2-5, with 9 positions matching TRBD1. V lost 4 bases and J lost 4; bases outside the gene matches: 7. The CDR3 has 15 amino acids. CDR3 loop: CASSWGQGLGETQYF. The DNA for the CDR3 is TGTGCCAGCAGTTGGGGACAGGGCTTGGGAGAGACCCAGTACTTC.

This clonotype was recorded at least ten times. This sequence joins TRBV6-5 and TRBJ2-2, with TRBD1 identical over 8 bases. This CDR3 contains 15 residues. Trimming removed 6 bases from V and 6 bases from J; junction bases left unmatched: 9. The germline CDR1 and CDR2 sequences are MNHEY and SVGAGI. Here the CDR3 DNA reads TGTGCCAGCAGAGCGGACAGGGCGGTAGCCGGGGAGCTGTTTTTT. The encoded protein is CASRADRAVAGELFF.

As DNA, the CDR3 is TGTGCCAGCAGCTTGCGACGGCCGGGACTAGCGGGAGTGGCTGGGGAGCTGTTTTTT. It yields the protein CASSLRRPGLAGVAGELFF. The V gene is TRBV5-6, the J gene TRBJ2-2, with 14 nucleotides matching TRBD2. The CDR3 spans 19 residues. With V trimmed by 1 base and J by 8 bases, 13 bases remained unmatched. Germline loops: CDR1 SGHDT, CDR2 YYEEEE. Based on the CDR3 plus reference TRBV5-6 and TRBJ2-2, the full variable domain is DAGVTQSPTHLIKTRGQQVTLRCSPKSGHDTVSWYQQALGQGPQFIFQYYEEEERQRGNFPDRFSGHQFPNYSSELNVNALLLGDSALYLCASSLRRPGLAGVAGELFFGEGSRLTVL.

The chain links TRBV11-2 to TRBJ2-7; 7 bases are shared with TRBD1. This CDR3 is built from 17 residues. The J segment lost 8 bases and the V segment lost 1 base, leaving 17 bases of the junction unmatched. The germline V gene has CDR1 SGHAT and CDR2 FQNNGV. Written as DNA, the CDR3 is TGTGCCAGCAGCTTAGTCCCCGCCGGGACAGCTCTTCTCCAGCAGTACTTC. Its protein is CASSLVPAGTALLQQYF. Full variable domain (missing parts from reference TRBV11-2 and TRBJ2-7): EAGVAQSPRYKIIEKRQSVAFWCNPISGHATLYWYQQILGQGPKLLIQFQNNGVVDDSQLPKDRFSAERLKGVDSTLKIQPAKLEDSAVYLCASSLVPAGTALLQQYFGPGTRLTVT.

This clonotype was counted at least ten times. V usage is TRBV29-1 and J usage is TRBJ2-7; D is ambiguous. CDR1 is SQVTM, CDR2 ANQGSEA, per germline. V was shortened by 4 bases and J by 2 bases, with 6 bases between the two germline ends. The CDR3 extends over 11 amino acids. CDR3 in DNA: TGCAGCGTTGGTACAGCCTACGAGCAGTACTTC. Translating gives CSVGTAYEQYF.

This clonotype was observed many times. The chain employs TRBV12-3 or TRBV12-4 and TRBJ1-2; perhaps TRBD1 as D (6 bases). Trimming shortened V by 1 base and J by 4 bases, and 7 bases separated the two germline ends. There are 13 residues in the CDR3. In nucleotides, the CDR3 is TGTGCCAGCAGTTTAGGGGGGCTCTATGGCTACACCTTC. Protein: CASSLGGLYGYTF.

This clonotype appeared many times. This chain uses TRBV30 with TRBJ1-6; 9 bases are shared with TRBD1. Germline V gene sequence: CDR1 GTSNPN, CDR2 SVGIG (reference sequence). CDR3 length: 14 residues. J gave up 7 bases and V 1 base, and 2 bases lay outside the gene matches. The CDR3 DNA reads TGTGCCTGGAGTGCGGGACAGGGAAATTCACCCCTCCACTTT. Its translation is CAWSAGQGNSPLHF.

This clonotype was counted ten times or more. The rearrangement joins TRBV6-2 or TRBV6-3 to TRBJ1-3; TRBD1 might be the D (5 bases). Germline values: CDR1 MNHEY, CDR2 SVGEGT. V was pared by 6 bases and J by 0 bases, with 21 bases between. The CDR3 contains 18 residues. The CDR3 sequence is CASSPDRDGTYSGNTIYF. As DNA, the CDR3 is TGTGCCAGCAGCCCCGATCGGGACGGCACTTACTCTGGAAACACCATATATTTT.

In this sample, this clonotype turned up a few times. The chain joins TRBV7-6 to TRBJ2-5; D is perhaps TRBD1 (6 bases). Germline V gene data show CDR1 as SGHVS and CDR2 as FNYEAQ. Trimming shortened V by 1 base and J by 2 bases, and 14 bases separated the two germline ends. The CDR3 is 16 residues long. The CDR3 loop is CASSLGPGASQETQYF. The CDR3 coding sequence is TGTGCCAGCAGCTTAGGACCAGGGGCGAGTCAAGAGACCCAGTACTTC.

The genes are TRBV11-2 and TRBJ1-2, with D maybe TRBD1 (6 bases). Germline values: CDR1 SGHAT, CDR2 FQNNGV. Trimming left V 4 bases short and J 3 bases short, with 9 bases between. CDR3 length: 13 amino acids. The DNA for the CDR3 is TGTGCCAGCAGCTCAGGGGAGTACTATGGCTACACCTTC. As protein: CASSSGEYYGYTF.

The chain carries TRBV11-1 and TRBJ2-5; 7 nucleotides agree with TRBD1. This CDR3 region has 17 residues. Germline V gene lookup returns CDR1 SGHAT and CDR2 FQDESV (reference sequence). With 5 bases clipped from V and 2 bases from J, the junction kept 14 bases outside the gene matches. Here the CDR3 DNA reads TGTGCCAGCAGCACCCGGGACAGTTATCTAATACAAGAGACCCAGTACTTC. Translated, it gives CASSTRDSYLIQETQYF. Full variable domain (outside the CDR3, taken from reference TRBV11-1 and TRBJ2-5): EAEVAQSPRYKITEKSQAVAFWCDPISGHATLYWYRQILGQGPELLVQFQDESVVDDSQLPKDRFSAERLKGVDSTLKIQPAELGDSAMYLCASSTRDSYLIQETQYFGPGTRLLVL.

This clonotype was recorded many times. The chain joins TRBV19 to TRBJ1-1; D gene uncertain. The CDR3 has 14 amino acids. Trimming removed 6 bases from V and 4 bases from J, with 15 bases in between. Germline V gene lookup returns CDR1 LNHDA and CDR2 SQIVND (reference sequence). CDR3 coding DNA: TGTGCCAGTAGGAGGGTGGGTTCCCGCACTGAAGCTTTCTTT. This translates into CASRRVGSRTEAFF.

This clonotype showed up many times. The chain joins TRBV12-5 to TRBJ1-5; D not resolved. Trimming took off 1 base at V and 7 bases at J, with 11 bases between the two ends. Germline assignment: CDR1 LGHNT and CDR2 FRNRAP. CDR3 length: 14 residues. CDR3: CASGLGGSWQPQHF. CDR3 nucleotides: TGTGCTAGTGGTTTGGGCGGTTCCTGGCAGCCCCAGCATTTT.

This clonotype has at least ten counts. The chain carries TRBV7-2 and TRBJ1-1; D possibly corresponds to TRBD1 (5 bases). V lost 1 base, J lost 4 bases, and 10 bases lay in between. In germline, CDR1 is SGHTA, CDR2 FQGNSA. The CDR3 loop spans 14 amino acids. The CDR3 region has the DNA TGTGCCAGCAGCTTAGGGGGCTCGGGCACTGAAGCTTTCTTT. Translating it yields CASSLGGSGTEAFF.

This clonotype occurred many times. The germline gene is not matched at one end of the junction; a read error may be the cause. The rearrangement joins TRBV7-2 to TRBJ1-1; 8 positions agree with TRBD1. CDR1 is SGHTA and CDR2 is FQGNSA in the germline V gene. CDR3 size: 12 residues. CDR3 protein: CASIGTGPEASF. In nucleotides, the CDR3 is TGTGCCAGCATAGGGACAGGCCCTGAAGCTTCCTTT.